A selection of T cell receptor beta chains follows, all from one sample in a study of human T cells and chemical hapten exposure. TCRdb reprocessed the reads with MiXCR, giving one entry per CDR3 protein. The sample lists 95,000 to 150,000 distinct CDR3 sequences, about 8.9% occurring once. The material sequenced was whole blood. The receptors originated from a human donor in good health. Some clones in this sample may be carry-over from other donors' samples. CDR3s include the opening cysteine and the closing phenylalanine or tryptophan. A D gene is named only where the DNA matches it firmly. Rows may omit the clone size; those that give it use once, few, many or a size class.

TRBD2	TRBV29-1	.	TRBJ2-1	TGCAGCGTTGAGAGAGCGGGAGTATATGGTGAGCAGTTCTTC	CSVERAGVYGEQFF
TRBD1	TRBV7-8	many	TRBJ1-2	TGTGCCAGCAGCATTCAATTGACAGGGACCTACTATGGCTACACCTTC	CASSIQLTGTYYGYTF
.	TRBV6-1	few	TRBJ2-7	TGTGCCAGCAGTGAACAAGGTGCCGAGCAGTACTTC	CASSEQGAEQYF
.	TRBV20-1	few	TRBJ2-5	TGCAGTGCTATTAGCTCAACAAGCCAAGAGACCCAGTACTTC	CSAISSTSQETQYF
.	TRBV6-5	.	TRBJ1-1	TGTGCCAGCACTACAGGGTCCACTGAAGCTTTCTTT	CASTTGSTEAFF
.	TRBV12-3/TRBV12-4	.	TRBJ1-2	TGTGTCAGCACGAGAGGGAATGGCTACACCTTC	CVSTRGNGYTF
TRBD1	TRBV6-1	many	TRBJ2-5	TGTGCCATCAGCCCCCGACAGGGAGCGGAGACCCAGTACTTC	CAISPRQGAETQYF
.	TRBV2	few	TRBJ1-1	TGTGCCAGCAGTGTTCAAGGGGACACTGAAGCTTTCTTT	CASSVQGDTEAFF
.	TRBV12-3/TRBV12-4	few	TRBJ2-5	TGTGCCAGCAGTTTCGAGGGAGAGACCCAGTACTTC	CASSFEGETQYF
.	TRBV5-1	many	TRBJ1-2	TGCGCCAGCAGCTCACAAGGGCAGAACTATGGCTACACCTTC	CASSSQGQNYGYTF
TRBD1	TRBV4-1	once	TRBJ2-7	TGCGCCAGCAGCCAAGGTGTGGCGACAGGGGGTTTCTCCTACGAGCAGTACTTC	CASSQGVATGGFSYEQYF
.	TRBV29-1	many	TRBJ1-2	TGCAGCGTTGTCTTCTTGGGGGAGGAGGGCTACACCTTC	CSVVFLGEEGYTF
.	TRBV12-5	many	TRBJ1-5	TGTGCTAGTGGTTTGGTGGGGAGGAATCAGCCCCAGCATTTT	CASGLVGRNQPQHF
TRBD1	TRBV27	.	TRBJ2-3	TGTGCCAGCAGTTTAGGGACAGGGGTCGATACGCAGTATTTT	CASSLGTGVDTQYF
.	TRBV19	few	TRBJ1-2	TGTGCCAGTAGTATAGTTGCGGCTTACTATGGCTACACCTTC	CASSIVAAYYGYTF
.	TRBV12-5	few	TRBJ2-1	TGTGCTAGTGCCCTCCTCGCGGGACTTTACAATGAGCAGTTCTTC	CASALLAGLYNEQFF
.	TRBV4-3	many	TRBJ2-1	TGCGCCAGCAGCCAAGAGTTACAGGGTAAAAAGTATGAGCAGTTCTTC	CASSQELQGKKYEQFF
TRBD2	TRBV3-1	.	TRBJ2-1	TGTGCCAGCAGCTTCTTAGCGGGAGGAAGCAATGAGCAGTTCTTC	CASSFLAGGSNEQFF
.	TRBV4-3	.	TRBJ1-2	TGCGCCAGCAGCCCCACTGGAGCTAACTATGGCTACACCTTC	CASSPTGANYGYTF
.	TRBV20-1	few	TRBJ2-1	TGCAGTGCTAGAGAAGGGGCCTACTACAATGAGCAGTTCTTC	CSAREGAYYNEQFF
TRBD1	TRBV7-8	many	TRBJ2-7	TGTGCCAGCAGCGAAGGGACAGGGGTCGAGCAGTACTTC	CASSEGTGVEQYF
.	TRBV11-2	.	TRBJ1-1	TGTGCCAGCAGCGCGGACGGGAACACTGAAGCTTTCTTT	CASSADGNTEAFF
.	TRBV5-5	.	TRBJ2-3	TGTGCCAGCAGCCTTGGACACACCAGCACAGATACGCAGTATTTT	CASSLGHTSTDTQYF
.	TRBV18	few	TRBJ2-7	TGTGCCAGCTCAGATATGGACAGCTCCTACGAGCAGTACTTC	CASSDMDSSYEQYF
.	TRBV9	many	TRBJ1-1	TGTGCCAGCAGCGTTATAGAGGGGCCGTGGGGTGAAGCTTTCTTT	CASSVIEGPWGEAFF
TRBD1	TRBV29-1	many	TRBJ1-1	TGCAGCGCTACGGGACAGGCCGCGGTGAACACTGAAGCTTTCTTT	CSATGQAAVNTEAFF
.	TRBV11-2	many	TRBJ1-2	TGTGCCAGCAGCTTAGGGGCGGACCCTGGGAGCTATGGCTACACCTTC	CASSLGADPGSYGYTF
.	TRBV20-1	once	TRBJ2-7	TGCAGTGCTAGAGATCAGGGAGGAGGCGAGCAGTACTTC	CSARDQGGGEQYF
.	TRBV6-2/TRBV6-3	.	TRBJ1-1	TGTGCCAGCAGTTACTGGGTAGGAGGGGGCACTGAAGCTTTCTTT	CASSYWVGGGTEAFF
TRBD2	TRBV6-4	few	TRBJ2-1	TGTGCCAGCAGTGACTCGACTAGCGGGGCCAATGAGCAGTTCTTC	CASSDSTSGANEQFF
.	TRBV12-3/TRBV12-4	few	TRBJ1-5	TGTGCCAGCAGTTTTACGGACTCCGGGCAGCCCCAGCATTTT	CASSFTDSGQPQHF
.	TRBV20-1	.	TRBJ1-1	TGCAGTGCCATCGGGGTTTACACTGAAGCTTTCTTT	CSAIGVYTEAFF
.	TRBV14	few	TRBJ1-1	TGTGCCAGCAGCCCTGAAAACAGACGGAACACTGAAGCTTTCTTT	CASSPENRRNTEAFF
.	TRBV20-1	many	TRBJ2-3	TGCAGTGCTATCGGAATTAGCGATAGCACAGATACGCAGTATTTT	CSAIGISDSTDTQYF
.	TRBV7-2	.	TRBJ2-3	TGTGCCAGCAGCTTAGTGGAGGGGGGGGGCCCCACAGATACGCAGTATTTT	CASSLVEGGGPTDTQYF
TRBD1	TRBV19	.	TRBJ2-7	TGTGCCAGTAGTCCGGGGACAGCGCCGCAGTACTTC	CASSPGTAPQYF
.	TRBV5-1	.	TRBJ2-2	TGCGCCAGCAGCCCTACTCGACAGACCGGGGAGCTGTTTTTT	CASSPTRQTGELFF
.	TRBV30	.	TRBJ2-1	TGTGCCTGGACCCAAAACGGGAAGGGTGAGCAGTTCTTC	CAWTQNGKGEQFF
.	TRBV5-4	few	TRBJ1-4	TGTGCCAGCAGCTTGGGTGCGGAAAAACTGTTTTTT	CASSLGAEKLFF
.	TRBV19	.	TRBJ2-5	TGTGCCAGTAGTATCCAGACTGGGGAGACCCAGTACTTC	CASSIQTGETQYF
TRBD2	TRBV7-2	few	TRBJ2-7	TGTGCCAGCAGCTTAGACCCTAGCGGGGGGGGGTACGAGCAGTACTTC	CASSLDPSGGGYEQYF
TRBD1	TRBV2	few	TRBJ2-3	TGTGCCAGCAGCTGGGGACAGAGCACAGATACGCAGTATTTT	CASSWGQSTDTQYF
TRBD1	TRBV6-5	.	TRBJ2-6	TGTGCCAGCAGTTACTCGAAGGGGACAGAGTGGTCTGGGGCCAACGTCCTGACTTTC	CASSYSKGTEWSGANVLTF
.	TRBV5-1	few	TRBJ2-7	TGCGCCAGCAGCTTGGCAGTGGCTGCTAGGGACGAGCAGTACTTC	CASSLAVAARDEQYF
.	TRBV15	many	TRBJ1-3	TGTGCCACCAGCAGAGATAGAAACACCATATATTTT	CATSRDRNTIYF
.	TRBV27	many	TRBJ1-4	TGTGCCAGCACTGAAACGTTTGCAACTAATGAAAAACTGTTTTTT	CASTETFATNEKLFF
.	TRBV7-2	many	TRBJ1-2	TGTGCCAGCAGCTTAACTCGGAGCTATGGCTACACCTTC	CASSLTRSYGYTF
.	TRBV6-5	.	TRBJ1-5	TGTGCCAGCAGTTACTCCCAACCCAGTGTAGGGGAGCCCCAGCATTTT	CASSYSQPSVGEPQHF
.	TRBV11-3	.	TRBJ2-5	TGTGCCAGCAGCCCGGGTAGCGGATTTCAAGAGACCCAGTACTTC	CASSPGSGFQETQYF
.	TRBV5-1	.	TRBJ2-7	TGCGCCAGCAGCTTGGTTTGGCCCTACGAGCAGTACTTC	CASSLVWPYEQYF
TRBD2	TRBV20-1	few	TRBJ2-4	TGCAGTGCTTGGCGGGGGGGCCAAAACATTCAGTACTTC	CSAWRGGQNIQYF